One sample yielded the 29 T cell receptor beta chains listed below, sequenced in a study of cytomegalovirus exposure and HLA in healthy donors. Primers: 60 Vbeta forward and 13 Jbeta reverse. Only in-frame clones appear in the TCRdb table, and some are missing; sequencing was by immunoSEQ multiplex PCR. The sample comprises 110,000 or so clones, 75% to 90% of which are singletons, and around 2% rests with the top ten. What was sequenced was PBMCs. The receptors stem from a middle-aged man in good health and CMV-seronegative.

The chain links TRBV21-1 to TRBJ1-5. TRBV21-1 is listed as a pseudogene. The CDR3 spans 15 residues. CDR3 sequence (DNA): TGTGCCAGCAGCAAAGAACCGGGTTTAAATCAGCCCCAGCATTTT. Translating gives CASSKEPGLNQPQHF.

This clone was seen a single time. The chain carries TRBV18 and TRBJ1-5, with D possibly being TRBD1 (6 bases). Between the trimmed V and J ends, which lost 4 bases and 3 bases, there was a span of 25 bases. The CDR3 totals 19 residues. The V gene's germline CDR1 is KGHSH and CDR2 LQKENI. In nucleotides, the CDR3 is TGTGCCAGCTCACTCATAGAGGGACACGGAGGAGTGGACAATCAGCCCCAGCATTTT. It yields the protein CASSLIEGHGGVDNQPQHF.

The chain carries TRBV19 and TRBJ1-4; D is unresolved. Germline loops: CDR1 LNHDA, CDR2 SQIVND (reference sequence). Between the trimmed V and J ends, which lost 1 base and 3 bases, there was a span of 9 bases. This CDR3 spans 15 amino acids. CDR3 region: CASSIAVSSNEKLFF. The CDR3 DNA reads as TGTGCCAGTAGTATAGCTGTGTCGTCTAATGAAAAACTGTTTTTT.

This clone was picked up one time. The sample has other DNA sequences that encode this CDR3 too. V usage is TRBV7-8 and J usage is TRBJ1-4, with a weak D call TRBD1 (5 bases). CDR3 length equals 16 residues. The V gene's germline CDR1 is SGHVS and CDR2 FQNEAQ. The ends were cut back, 5 bases at V and 3 bases at J, with 16 bases in the middle. The CDR3 spells CASSPLPGEPNEKLFF. Written as DNA, the CDR3 is TGTGCCAGCAGCCCTCTTCCGGGGGAGCCTAATGAAAAACTGTTTTTT.

This clone was seen once. The gene calls are TRBV27 and TRBJ2-7, with D tentatively TRBD1 (5 bases). Germline lookup yields CDR1 MNHEY and CDR2 SMNVEV (reference sequence). The CDR3 is made up of 13 amino acids. Trimming pared 2 bases from V and 4 bases from J, leaving 9 bases between. The CDR3, as DNA: TGTGCCAGCAGTTTAACCGGACAATACGAGCAGTACTTC. It is translated as CASSLTGQYEQYF.

The CDR3 nucleotides are TGTGCCAGCAGTCGGGGAAGCAATCAGCCCCAGCATTTT. Amino acids: CASSRGSNQPQHF. The chain carries TRBV6-5 and TRBJ1-5, with no clear D. The CDR3 is 13 amino acids. The V gene's germline CDR1 is MNHEY and CDR2 SVGAGI. V was clipped by 5 bases and J by 1 base, with 6 bases between them.

This sequence joins TRBV28 and TRBJ2-5; 9 positions match TRBD1. The CDR3 runs 15 residues. The V and J ends lost 6 bases and 1 base, in that order; junction bases with no gene match: 6. Germline V gene lookup returns CDR1 MDHEN and CDR2 SYDVKM. CDR3 sequence (DNA): TGTGCCAGCAGAGACAGGGGGGGCCTCCAAGAGACCCAGTACTTC. It encodes CASRDRGGLQETQYF.

This chain connects TRBV28 to TRBJ2-5, with 7 bases identical to TRBD2. Germline V gene sequence: CDR1 MDHEN, CDR2 SYDVKM. CDR3 length: 13 residues. V lost 6 bases and J lost 4; bases outside the gene matches: 5. CDR3 residues: CASSREERETQYF. Here the CDR3 DNA reads TGTGCCAGCAGCCGGGAGGAAAGAGAGACCCAGTACTTC.

The CDR3 DNA follows: TGTGCCAGCAGCTTAGGAGGGGGCTACACAGATACGCAGTATTTT. It specifies CASSLGGGYTDTQYF. The rearrangement links TRBV11-3 to TRBJ2-3, with 7 bases that match TRBD1. Germline trimming cut 1 base from V and 2 bases from J; bases unmatched to any gene: 3. From germline, CDR1 is SGHNT and CDR2 YENEEA. The CDR3 totals 15 residues. Filled out from reference TRBV11-3 and TRBJ2-3, the complete variable domain reads EAGVVQSPRYKIIEKKQPVAFWCNPISGHNTLYWYLQNLGQGPELLIRYENEEAVDDSQLPKDRFSAERLKGVDSTLKIQPAELGDSAVYLCASSLGGGYTDTQYFGPGTRLTVL.

The chain couples TRBV7-2 to TRBJ2-1, with D unresolved. V was clipped by 5 bases and J by 2 bases, with 10 bases between them. There are 14 residues in the CDR3. Germline CDR1 is SGHTA and CDR2 is FQGNSA. CDR3 loop: CASSRPGPYNEQFF. The CDR3 DNA follows: TGTGCCAGCAGCCGGCCTGGGCCCTACAATGAGCAGTTCTTC.

The rearrangement uses TRBV9 and TRBJ2-1, with D possibly being TRBD2 (6 bases). The CDR3 extends over 15 amino acids. V lost 0 bases to trimming and J lost 6 bases, with 13 bases between them. The germline CDR1 and CDR2 sequences are SGDLS and YYNGEE. The CDR3, as DNA: TGTGCCAGCAGCGTAGGACGGGAGTCGGCCAATGAGCAGTTCTTC. Its protein product is CASSVGRESANEQFF.

This chain uses TRBV15 with TRBJ2-3, with D possibly matching TRBD1 (6 bases). V lost 2 bases and J lost 4, with 10 bases in between. CDR3 length: 14 amino acids. Looked up from germline, CDR1 is LNHNV and CDR2 is YYDKDF (reference sequence). Here the CDR3 DNA reads TGTGCCACCAGCAGACCGACAGGCGCAGATACGCAGTATTTT. Amino acid sequence: CATSRPTGADTQYF.

The gene calls are TRBV27 and TRBJ1-5; D uncertain. The CDR3 spans 15 residues. V lost 2 bases, J lost 0 bases, and 8 bases lay in between. Germline loops: CDR1 MNHEY, CDR2 SMNVEV (reference sequence). The CDR3 DNA reads as TGTGCCAGCAGTTTAGACCGGGGTAGCAATCAGCCCCAGCATTTT. Encoded protein: CASSLDRGSNQPQHF.

The rearrangement uses TRBV2 and TRBJ1-5; the match to TRBD1 covers 8 bases. This CDR3 region has 16 residues. V trimming: 6 bases; J trimming: 0 bases; junction bases outside the gene matches: 7. The germline V gene has CDR1 SNHLY and CDR2 FYNNEI. CDR3 coding DNA: TGTGCCAGCAGGGGACAGGCGCTCGGTAGCAATCAGCCCCAGCATTTT. Protein product: CASRGQALGSNQPQHF.

The V and J genes are TRBV7-2 and TRBJ1-2; 7 bases are shared with TRBD1. CDR3 length: 14 residues. Germline V gives CDR1 SGHTA, CDR2 FQGNSA. The V gene end was trimmed by 5 bases and the J gene end by 4 bases; junction bases not matched to a gene: 7. The CDR3 reads CASSAGGPTYGYTF. CDR3 nucleotide sequence: TGTGCCAGCAGCGCAGGGGGTCCTACCTATGGCTACACCTTC. Full variable domain (outside the CDR3, taken from reference TRBV7-2 and TRBJ1-2): GAGVSQSPSNKVTEKGKDVELRCDPISGHTALYWYRQSLGQGLEFLIYFQGNSAPDKSGLPSDRFSAERTGGSVSTLTIQRTQQEDSAVYLCASSAGGPTYGYTFGSGTRLTVV.

This clone was counted a single time. V usage is TRBV2 and J usage is TRBJ2-7; a possible D gene is TRBD2 (5 bases). Germline V CDR1 and CDR2: SNHLY, FYNNEI. The V gene lost 8 bases and the J gene lost 0 bases, with 11 bases spanning the gap. CDR3 length: 13 residues. CDR3 in amino acids: CASAEVRSYEQYF. Written as DNA, the CDR3 is TGTGCCAGCGCGGAGGTCCGCTCCTACGAGCAGTACTTC. Full variable domain (remainder filled in from reference TRBV2 and TRBJ2-7): EPEVTQTPSHQVTQMGQEVILRCVPISNHLYFYWYRQILGQKVEFLVSFYNNEISEKSEIFDDQFSVERPDGSNFTLKIRSTKLEDSAMYFCASAEVRSYEQYFGPGTRLTVT.

The rearrangement links TRBV28 to TRBJ1-2; 8 nucleotides agree with TRBD1. Germline CDR1 MDHEN, CDR2 SYDVKM. J was trimmed by 5 bases and V by 5 bases; bases with no gene match: 7. This CDR3 contains 14 residues. The CDR3 protein is CASSPRTGPYGYTF. In DNA form, the CDR3 reads TGTGCCAGCAGTCCCCGGACAGGGCCATATGGCTACACCTTC.

The chain carries TRBV7-2 and TRBJ2-5; a possible D gene is TRBD2 (6 bases). Trimming removed 5 bases at V and 4 bases at J, with 14 bases between. The germline V gene has CDR1 SGHTA and CDR2 FQGNSA. The CDR3 extends over 14 amino acids. The CDR3: CASSPRGGTETQYF. For the CDR3, the DNA is TGTGCCAGCAGCCCTCGGGGAGGAACAGAGACCCAGTACTTC.

V gene TRBV7-9 combines with J gene TRBJ1-1, with D maybe TRBD1 (5 bases). CDR3 size: 14 residues. Germline CDR1 reads SEHNR; CDR2 reads FQNEAQ (reference sequence). Trimming left V 3 bases short and J 3 bases short, with 11 bases between. The CDR3 DNA sequence: TGTGCCAGCAGCTTCCTGTCGGGGGACACTGAAGCTTTCTTT. Translation gives CASSFLSGDTEAFF.

CDR3 amino acids: CASSEGQVGSSYGYTF. CDR3 DNA: TGTGCCAGTAGCGAGGGTCAGGTGGGGTCCTCCTATGGCTACACCTTC. The gene calls are TRBV19 and TRBJ1-2; unclear D gene. Trimming left V 6 bases short and J 4 bases short, with 21 bases between. CDR3 size: 16 residues. Germline V CDR1 and CDR2: LNHDA, SQIVND (reference sequence).

This chain's CDR3 is CASSQWANTEAFF. CDR3 nucleotides: TGTGCCAGCAGCCAGTGGGCCAACACTGAAGCTTTCTTT. The chain joins TRBV27 to TRBJ1-1, with D hard to call. Germline CDR1 is MNHEY and CDR2 is SMNVEV (reference sequence). The germline V and J ends were trimmed by 6 bases and 2 bases, with 10 bases remaining between them. The CDR3 length is 13 residues.

This clone was counted between two and nine times. The CDR3 loop is CASSLSPSGGLADTQYF. DNA for the CDR3: TGTGCCAGCAGTCTTAGCCCCTCCGGGGGTCTTGCAGATACGCAGTATTTT. The chain carries TRBV5-5 and TRBJ2-3, with D possibly matching TRBD2 (6 bases). The CDR3 sequence is 17 residues long. Germline V gives CDR1 SGHKS, CDR2 YYEKEE (reference sequence). Trimming removed 5 bases at V and 4 bases at J, with 23 bases between.

This clone has more than one count but fewer than ten. V and J are TRBV9 and TRBJ2-7; no clear D. Trimming removed 2 bases at V and 4 bases at J, with 13 bases between. The CDR3 spans 14 residues. Germline V CDR1 and CDR2: SGDLS, YYNGEE. CDR3 DNA: TGTGCCAGCAGCGTTTGGCCAGGCGAGTACGAGCAGTACTTC. As protein: CASSVWPGEYEQYF.

For this clone: This same CDR3 is encoded by further DNA sequences in the sample. This chain joins TRBV5-1 and TRBJ2-7, with D possibly being TRBD1 (6 bases). Germline CDR1 reads SGHRS; CDR2 reads YFSETQ. Trimming cost V 0 bases and J 5 bases, with 6 bases left between them. The CDR3 has 12 amino acids. CDR3 loop: CASSLAGDEQYF. The CDR3 DNA sequence: TGCGCCAGCAGCTTGGCAGGGGACGAGCAGTACTTC.

This chain uses TRBV19 with TRBJ1-5, with no clear D. V was trimmed by 6 bases and J by 0 bases, leaving 12 bases between them. This CDR3 is built from 15 residues. The germline V gene encodes CDR1 LNHDA and CDR2 SQIVND (reference sequence). The CDR3 region is CASSPSSYSNQPQHF. The CDR3 DNA reads TGTGCCAGTAGCCCATCGAGCTATAGCAATCAGCCCCAGCATTTT.

This clone was detected only a few times. The chain combines TRBV6-1 with TRBJ2-1, with D uncertain. The CDR3 is made up of 17 amino acids. The germline CDR1 and CDR2 sequences are MNHNS and SASEGT. V shed 2 bases and J shed 0 bases, with 14 bases lying between them. The CDR3 here is CASSEMAVSSSYNEQFF. For the CDR3, the DNA is TGTGCCAGCAGTGAAATGGCGGTTTCGAGCTCCTACAATGAGCAGTTCTTC.

V gene TRBV27 combines with J gene TRBJ1-6, with a tentative D call TRBD1 (6 bases). V lost 7 bases to trimming and J lost 6 bases, with 16 bases between them. Germline V gene data show CDR1 as MNHEY and CDR2 as SMNVEV (reference sequence). The CDR3 has 15 amino acids. CDR3 bases: TGTGCCAGCACCTTGGGAGGGGGAATTAATTCACCCCTCCACTTT. Translation gives CASTLGGGINSPLHF.

The rearrangement uses TRBV7-8 and TRBJ1-1; TRBD1 aligns across 7 bases. Germline trimming cut 5 bases from V and 4 bases from J; bases unmatched to any gene: 10. Germline assignment: CDR1 SGHVS and CDR2 FQNEAQ. There are 15 residues in the CDR3. This CDR3 reads CASSPREGASTEAFF. The CDR3 coding sequence is TGTGCCAGCAGCCCCCGTGAGGGGGCGAGCACTGAAGCTTTCTTT.

The rearrangement uses TRBV5-1 and TRBJ1-5; TRBD1 might be the D (5 bases). The germline V gene has CDR1 SGHRS and CDR2 YFSETQ. The CDR3 is made up of 13 amino acids. V was pared by 1 base and J by 7 bases, with 9 bases between. The CDR3, as DNA: TGCGCCAGCAGCTTGAGGGGTGACCAGCCCCAGCATTTT. Translated, it gives CASSLRGDQPQHF.